This TCR beta chain emerged from a study of CXCR3-negative and CXCR3-positive naive CD8 T cells. On the study more broadly: The dataset comprises around 130 million TRB reads in total, with about 1.5 +/- 0.3 million reads per library. The study, taken as a whole, reports: A higher hydrophobicity marked the TRB CDR3s of CXCR3-positive naive cells versus CXCR3-negative naive cells. The TRBV-TRBJ usage of naive CXCR3-negative and CXCR3-positive cells was similar, but that of memory cells differed.

Preparation of TRB cDNA libraries relied on 5' RACE carrying UMI labels. TCRdb reprocessed the 5' RACE reads and stores each CDR3 protein as one record, lacking DNA. The data show 150,000 or so distinct CDR3 sequences, and the top ten clones hold 0.45% to 0.55%. This CDR3 contains 17 residues. Germline V gene sequence: CDR1 MGHRA, CDR2 YSYEKL. Comment on this clonotype: The antigen remains undetermined.

The sample consisted of naive CXCR3+ CD8+ T cells from blood. As to subset: CD45RO-CCR7+CD27+CD95- naive CD8+ T cells expressing CXCR3 (TNR3+). V and J are TRBV4-1 and TRBJ2-1. The clonotype originates from a human donor in good health. Some clones in this sample may be carry-over from other donors' samples. The CDR3 spells CASSQQDVSFKYNEQFF.